A single sample gave rise to the 8 T cell receptor beta chains below, sequenced in a study of T cell changes during pregnancy in multiple sclerosis. Data came from immunoSEQ multiplex PCR; TCRdb stores just in-frame clones and leaves some out. In the table there are some 120,000 clones, 90% to 98% of which are singletons. The sample was peripheral blood, taken after pregnancy. The source of these receptors is a female donor with multiple sclerosis, enrolled in a pregnancy study.

V usage is TRBV27 and J usage is TRBJ2-5, with D possibly TRBD2 on 5 matching bases. Trimming removed 3 bases at V and 1 base at J, with 15 bases between. This CDR3 is 16 amino acids long. Germline-derived CDR1 and CDR2 are MNHEY and SMNVEV (reference sequence). Here the CDR3 reads CASSFLSSLTQETQYF. CDR3 sequence (DNA): TGTGCCAGCAGTTTTCTGTCTAGCCTGACCCAAGAGACCCAGTACTTC.

The CDR3: CASSSLYEQYF. CDR3 coding DNA: TGTGCCAGCAGTTCTCTCTACGAGCAGTACTTC. This chain uses TRBV28 with TRBJ2-7; D not resolved. This CDR3 region has 11 residues. Germline loops: CDR1 MDHEN, CDR2 SYDVKM. Trimming pared 4 bases from V and 3 bases from J, leaving 4 bases between.

The rearrangement links TRBV27 to TRBJ1-2; 8 positions match TRBD1. Per the germline V gene, CDR1 is MNHEY and CDR2 is SMNVEV (reference sequence). CDR3 size: 15 residues. Germline trimming cut 5 bases from V and 1 base from J; bases unmatched to any gene: 6. The CDR3 protein is CASSPWTGINYGYTF. DNA of the CDR3: TGTGCCAGCAGTCCCTGGACAGGGATTAACTATGGCTACACCTTC.

Written as DNA, the CDR3 is TGTGCCAGTAGTATAGATTTTGGCGAGCAGTTCTTC. It is translated as CASSIDFGEQFF. J is TRBJ2-1 and V is TRBV19, with D unresolved. Germline V gene lookup returns CDR1 LNHDA and CDR2 SQIVND (reference sequence). With 0 bases removed from V and 10 bases from J, the gap between germline ends came to 7 bases. This CDR3 is built from 12 residues.

The rearrangement joins TRBV28 to TRBJ2-5; TRBD1 agrees at 9 bases. The CDR3 has 15 residues. Losses at the gene ends were 3 bases for V and 3 bases for J; bases not matched to a gene: 5. CDR1 MDHEN and CDR2 SYDVKM come from the germline V gene. CDR3 protein: CASSFRDRGKETQYF. CDR3 bases: TGTGCCAGCAGTTTCCGAGACAGGGGGAAAGAGACCCAGTACTTC.

The rearrangement uses TRBV6-1 and TRBJ1-1; no clear D. Germline CDR1 is MNHNS and CDR2 is SASEGT. Trimming removed 2 bases at V and 10 bases at J, with 11 bases between. The CDR3 is 12 residues long. The CDR3 coding sequence is TGTGCCAGCAGTGAAACCCGTCGAGGAGCTTTCTTT. Encoded protein: CASSETRRGAFF.

The chain recombines TRBV29-1 with TRBJ2-1, with a weak D call TRBD2 (5 bases). The ends were cut back, 6 bases at V and 4 bases at J, with 19 bases in the middle. The CDR3 covers 15 residues. CDR1 is SQVTM, CDR2 ANQGSEA, per germline. The CDR3 region has the DNA TGCAGCGTCCCCACCAGAGGGCGCGGTTACAATGAGCAGTTCTTC. Amino acid sequence: CSVPTRGRGYNEQFF.

The chain carries TRBV5-6 and TRBJ2-5; 14 bases map to TRBD2. Trimming at V came to 4 bases and at J to 5 bases, leaving 7 bases not matched to a gene. The germline V gene encodes CDR1 SGHDT and CDR2 YYEEEE. The CDR3 has 16 residues. As DNA, the CDR3 is TGTGCCAGCAGCATCCGACTAGCGGGAGGGAGGGAGACCCAGTACTTC. Amino acids: CASSIRLAGGRETQYF.